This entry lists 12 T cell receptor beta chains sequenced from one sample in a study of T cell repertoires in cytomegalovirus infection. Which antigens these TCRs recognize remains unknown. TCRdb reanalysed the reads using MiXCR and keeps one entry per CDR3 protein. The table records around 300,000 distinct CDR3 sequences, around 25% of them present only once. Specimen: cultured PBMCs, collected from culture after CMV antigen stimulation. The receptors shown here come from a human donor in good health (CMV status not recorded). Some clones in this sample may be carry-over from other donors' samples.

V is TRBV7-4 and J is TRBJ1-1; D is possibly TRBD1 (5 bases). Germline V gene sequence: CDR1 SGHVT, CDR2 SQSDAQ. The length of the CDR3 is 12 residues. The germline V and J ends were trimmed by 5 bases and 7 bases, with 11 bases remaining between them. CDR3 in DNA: TGTGCCAGCAGCCCCGGACACGTTGAAGCTTTCTTT. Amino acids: CASSPGHVEAFF.

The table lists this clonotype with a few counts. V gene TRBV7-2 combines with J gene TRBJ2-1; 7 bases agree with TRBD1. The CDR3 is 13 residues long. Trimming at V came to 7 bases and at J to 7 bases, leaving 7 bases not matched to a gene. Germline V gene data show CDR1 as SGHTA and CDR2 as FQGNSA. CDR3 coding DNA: TGTGCCAGCACACAGGGGTTGGGGAATGAGCAGTTCTTC. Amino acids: CASTQGLGNEQFF.

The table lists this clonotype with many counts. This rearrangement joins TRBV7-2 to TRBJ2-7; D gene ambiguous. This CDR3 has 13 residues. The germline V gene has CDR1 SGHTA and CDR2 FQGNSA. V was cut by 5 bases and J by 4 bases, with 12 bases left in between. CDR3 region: CASSPGTGYEQYV. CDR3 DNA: TGTGCCAGCAGCCCCGGCACGGGTTACGAGCAGTACGTC.

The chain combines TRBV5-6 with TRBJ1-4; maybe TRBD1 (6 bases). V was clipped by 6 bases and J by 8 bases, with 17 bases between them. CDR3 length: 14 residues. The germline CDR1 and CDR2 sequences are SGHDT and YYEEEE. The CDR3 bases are TGTGCCAGCACCGCCGGGACACATACCGAAAAACTGTTTTTT. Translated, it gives CASTAGTHTEKLFF.

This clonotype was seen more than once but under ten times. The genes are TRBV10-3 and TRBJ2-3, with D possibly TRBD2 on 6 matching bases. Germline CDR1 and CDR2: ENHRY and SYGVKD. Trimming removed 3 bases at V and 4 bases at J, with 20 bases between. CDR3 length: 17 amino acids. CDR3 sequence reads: CAISEPPGGLRADTQYF. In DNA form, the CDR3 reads TGTGCCATCAGTGAACCGCCAGGAGGGCTGAGGGCAGATACGCAGTATTTT.

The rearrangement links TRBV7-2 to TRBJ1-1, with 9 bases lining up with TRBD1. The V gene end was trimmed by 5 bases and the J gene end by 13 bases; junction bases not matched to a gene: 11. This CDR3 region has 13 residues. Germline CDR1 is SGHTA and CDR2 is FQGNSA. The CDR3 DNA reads TGTGCCAGCAGCACCCGGGACAGGGTAGCCTGTTTCTTT. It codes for CASSTRDRVACFF.

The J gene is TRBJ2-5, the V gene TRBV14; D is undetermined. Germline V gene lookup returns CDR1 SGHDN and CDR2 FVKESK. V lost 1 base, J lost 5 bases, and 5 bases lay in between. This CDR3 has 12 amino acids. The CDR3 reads CASSQVLETQYF. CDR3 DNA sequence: TGTGCCAGCAGCCAAGTTTTGGAGACCCAGTACTTC.

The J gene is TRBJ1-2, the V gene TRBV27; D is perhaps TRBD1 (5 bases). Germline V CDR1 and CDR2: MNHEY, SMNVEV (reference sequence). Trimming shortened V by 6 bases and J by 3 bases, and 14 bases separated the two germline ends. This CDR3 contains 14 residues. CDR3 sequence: CASSSKRGDYGYTF. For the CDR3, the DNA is TGTGCCAGCAGCTCGAAACGGGGGGACTATGGCTACACCTTC.

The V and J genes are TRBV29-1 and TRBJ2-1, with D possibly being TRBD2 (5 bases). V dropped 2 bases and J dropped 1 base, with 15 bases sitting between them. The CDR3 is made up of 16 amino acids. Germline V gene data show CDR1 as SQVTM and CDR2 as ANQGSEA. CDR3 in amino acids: CSVELVASASYNEQFF. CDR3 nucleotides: TGCAGCGTTGAATTGGTAGCGTCGGCTTCCTACAATGAGCAGTTCTTC.

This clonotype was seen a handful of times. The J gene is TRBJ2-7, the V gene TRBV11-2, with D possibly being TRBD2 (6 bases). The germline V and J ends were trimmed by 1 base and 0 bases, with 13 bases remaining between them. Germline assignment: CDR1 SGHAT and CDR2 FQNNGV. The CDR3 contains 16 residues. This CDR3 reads CASSLGVYGSSYEQYV. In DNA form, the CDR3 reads TGTGCCAGCAGCTTAGGGGTTTACGGGAGCTCCTACGAGCAGTACGTC.

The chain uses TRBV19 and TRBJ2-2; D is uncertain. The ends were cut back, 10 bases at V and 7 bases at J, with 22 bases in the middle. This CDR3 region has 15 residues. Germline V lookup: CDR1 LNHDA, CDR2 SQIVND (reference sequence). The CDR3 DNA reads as TGTGCCACAGCCTTGGGTACCCGTTCTGGCGGGGAGCTGTTTTTT. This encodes CATALGTRSGGELFF.

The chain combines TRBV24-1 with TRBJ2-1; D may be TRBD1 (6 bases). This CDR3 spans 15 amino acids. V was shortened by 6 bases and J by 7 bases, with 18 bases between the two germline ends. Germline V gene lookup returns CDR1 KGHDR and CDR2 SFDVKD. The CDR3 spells CATSWARGTLNEQFF. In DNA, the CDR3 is TGTGCCACCAGTTGGGCTAGGGGGACATTGAATGAGCAGTTCTTC.